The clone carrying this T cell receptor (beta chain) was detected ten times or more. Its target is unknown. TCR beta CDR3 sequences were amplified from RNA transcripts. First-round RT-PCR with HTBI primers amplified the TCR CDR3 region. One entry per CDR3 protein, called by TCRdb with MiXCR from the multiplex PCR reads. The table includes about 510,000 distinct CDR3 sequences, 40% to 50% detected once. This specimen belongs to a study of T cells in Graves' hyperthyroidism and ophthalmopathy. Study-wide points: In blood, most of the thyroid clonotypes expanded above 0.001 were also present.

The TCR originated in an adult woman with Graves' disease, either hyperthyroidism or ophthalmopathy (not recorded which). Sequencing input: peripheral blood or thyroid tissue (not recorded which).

Here the CDR3 DNA reads TGCAGTGCCCCCGGTCCAACTAATGAAAAACTGTTTTTT. It encodes CSAPGPTNEKLFF. The chain employs TRBV20-1 and TRBJ1-4; no clear D gene. V lost 6 bases to trimming and J lost 0 bases, with 8 bases between them. Germline-derived CDR1 and CDR2 are DFQATT and SNEGSKA (reference sequence). This CDR3 contains 13 residues.